This T cell receptor (beta chain) was profiled in a study of neurological immune-mediated disorders (dated by TCRdb to between 2018 and 2020). Regarding the study in general: Among the approximately 35 multiple sclerosis patients, relapsing-remitting MS was present in roughly 30 and secondary progressive MS was present in 3. Peripheral blood TCR-beta repertoires from HTLV-I-associated myelopathy (HAM/TSP) patients, multiple sclerosis patients and healthy controls were compared by UMI-based sequencing. The 85 to 110 TCR-beta libraries included longitudinal samples, technical triplicates and paired sorted CD4+ and CD8+ T-cell subsets alongside PBMC samples. The cohort comprised about 68 subjects: 15 or so HAM/TSP patients, approximately 34 multiple sclerosis patients and around 20 healthy controls.

cDNA was synthesized by template-switch 5'RACE using a primer carrying a 10-nucleotide random unique molecular identifier by which each TCR transcript was tagged. Every sequencing run yielded over 160 million TCR-beta sequences covering 15-18 subjects. The RNeasy kit was used for extraction of total RNA. TCR-beta VDJ regions were amplified with primers for the TCR constant region and the 5'RACE anchor, using the KAPA Real-time Library Amplification kit. A first PCR added sample indexes and Illumina adaptors, and a second PCR then raised library yield. The roughly 650 bp TCR product was size-selected on a 2% E-gel SizeSelection system after Ampure bead purification. Library quality was checked on a Bioanalyzer, concentration was measured with Qubit, and libraries were quantified with the Kapa Library Quantification kit before pooling. Libraries were sequenced paired-end 2 x 150 bp on an Illumina HiSeq 2500. To increase sequence diversity, about 25-31% phiX was spiked into each library pool. The authors' pipeline ran thus. Quality-filtered reads were processed with the UMI-based MiGEC pipeline, and over 75% of raw TCR sequences were removed by the MiGEC pipeline during error correction. IMGT germline references were used for aligning VDJ genes, and each clonotype was defined as a unique CDR3 amino acid sequence together with its V-J genes. Clonal expansion, Shannon diversity and CDR3 relatedness (CalcPairwiseDistances, ClusterSamples) were evaluated with VDJtools, and phylogenetic trees were built with CLCbio workbench. Using coefficient-of-variation modelling across technical triplicates, the study counted a clone as expanded if it had at least 8 unique UMIs. TCRdb itself trimmed the public reads at Q25 with fastp, ran MiXCR and retained productive beta chains. Duplicate CDR3 protein sequences are folded into a single record with the most common DNA and genes. These V and J calls rely on TCRdb rather than the paper's analysis. The sample table lists approximately 86,000 distinct CDR3 sequences, 2.5% to 3% of them with a count of one. About 1% of the sample belongs to the ten largest clones.

Deletion took 9 bases off V and 4 bases off J, with a span of 22 bases between the germline ends. CDR1 and CDR2, per the germline V gene, are SGHRS and YFSETQ. Measured from the cysteine to the phenylalanine, the CDR3 is 15 residues long. Just CDR3 DNA is preserved here, 45 bases in frame from base 1. For the unsorted PBMC libraries, 2 million PBMCs were stored in RNAlater at -80 degrees C until RNA extraction and were used to generate the libraries. Multiple sclerosis patients were enrolled in a US clinical protocol evaluating disease progression by magnetic resonance imaging. PBMCs were separated from peripheral blood using Ficoll-Hypaque density gradient centrifugation and then cryopreserved in liquid nitrogen. In this sample, this clonotype turned up many times. Its cognate antigen has yet to be identified. No base quality values were provided; no much bigger clone lies one nucleotide off. The study at large found these results: Phylogenetic analysis grouped repertoires from 18 of 34 MS patients into a cluster of related CDR3 sequences, suggesting a possible repertoire-level signature. The highest TCR clonal expansion was observed in HAM/TSP patients, whereas the lowest was observed in MS patients, even when compared with healthy controls. Across subjects, expanded clones never shared an identical CDR3 amino acid sequence, which suggests that the TCR-beta repertoires in every group were private. No association of the MS cluster with clinical or MRI features was observed, and the need for larger cohorts was stated by the authors.

The sample consisted of PBMCs. The rearrangement combines TRBV5-1 with TRBJ1-1; the D region possibly corresponds to TRBD1 (6 bases align). This TCR derives from a woman aged 25 to 39 with multiple sclerosis. In nucleotide form, the sequence is TGCGCCACCAGGGACAAGCAGCCTGGGGGCACTGAAGCTTTCTTT. Protein translation: CATRDKQPGGTEAFF. The variable domain in full, with residues beyond the CDR3 obtained from the reference TRBV5-1 and TRBJ1-1 genes, is KAGVTQTPRYLIKTRGQQVTLSCSPISGHRSVSWYQQTPGQGLQFLFEYFSETQRNKGNFPGRFSGRQFSNSRSEMNVSTLELGDSALYLCATRDKQPGGTEAFFGQGTRLTVV.